Presented here are 10 T cell receptor beta chains from one specimen sequenced in a study of T-cell reconstitution after alpha-beta-depleted transplantation in children. Unique molecular identifiers were used to barcode this TCRbeta library. TCRdb processed the PCR reads anew with MiXCR; each CDR3 protein has one entry. The sample consists of 200,000 to 250,000 distinct CDR3 sequences, under 13% of them appearing once. Source: PBMCs, taken before TCRalphabeta/CD19-depleted stem cell transplant. Receptors originate from a child in the first two years of life with acute myeloid leukemia, due to receive a stem cell transplant.

This clonotype turned up a few times. The gene calls are TRBV30 and TRBJ1-6; tentatively, D is TRBD1 (5 bases). Looked up from germline, CDR1 is GTSNPN and CDR2 is SVGIG (reference sequence). The V gene lost 5 bases and the J gene lost 0 bases, with 14 bases spanning the gap. The CDR3 covers 16 residues. The DNA of the CDR3 is TGTGCCTGGGGCCGGGACGGGAGCTCCTATAATTCACCCCTCCACTTT. It specifies CAWGRDGSSYNSPLHF.

In its sample, this clonotype was seen many times. The chain recombines TRBV20-1 with TRBJ1-5; D ambiguous. The CDR3 consists of 14 residues. Per the germline V gene, CDR1 is DFQATT and CDR2 is SNEGSKA (reference sequence). V was pared by 1 base and J by 0 bases, with 7 bases between. The CDR3 bases are TGCAGTGCTAGAGCTACATATAGCAATCAGCCCCAGCATTTT. Translation gives CSARATYSNQPQHF.

This clonotype was seen ten or more times. The chain couples TRBV11-2 to TRBJ2-3; 10 bases match TRBD2. This CDR3 region has 16 residues. The germline gives CDR1 SGHAT, CDR2 FQNNGV. V shed 5 bases and J 0 bases; nucleotides not matched to a gene: 5. The CDR3: CASSQRTSGSTDTQYF. CDR3 nucleotide sequence: TGTGCCAGCAGCCAGCGGACTAGCGGAAGCACAGATACGCAGTATTTT.

There are many counts of this clonotype. V and J are TRBV10-3 and TRBJ1-3; TRBD1 matches 7 bases. Losses at the gene ends were 8 bases for V and 5 bases for J; bases not matched to a gene: 3. Germline V gives CDR1 ENHRY, CDR2 SYGVKD. The CDR3 length is 12 residues. In DNA, the CDR3 is TGTGCCATCCGGGACAGCAGAAACACCATATATTTT. Protein sequence: CAIRDSRNTIYF.

In its sample, this clonotype was seen many times. V is TRBV19 and J is TRBJ1-1; D not certain. Per the germline V gene, CDR1 is LNHDA and CDR2 is SQIVND (reference sequence). The CDR3 has 15 residues. Trimming cost V 1 base and J 4 bases, with 13 bases left between them. The CDR3 loop is CASSIADTRGTEAFF. The CDR3 DNA reads as TGTGCCAGTAGTATAGCCGATACCCGGGGCACTGAAGCTTTCTTT.

This clonotype was detected many times. The chain is built from TRBV5-1 and TRBJ2-1, with TRBD1 matching over 8 bases. The CDR3 covers 15 residues. The V and J ends lost 4 bases and 4 bases, in that order; junction bases with no gene match: 7. Germline lookup yields CDR1 SGHRS and CDR2 YFSETQ. This CDR3 reads CASSTDRGQYNEQFF. The CDR3 region has the DNA TGCGCCAGCAGCACCGACAGGGGCCAGTACAATGAGCAGTTCTTC.

In this sample, this clonotype turned up a few times. The chain joins TRBV19 to TRBJ1-1; possibly TRBD1 for D (6 bases). CDR1 and CDR2 from the germline V gene are LNHDA and SQIVND (reference sequence). The CDR3 runs to 14 residues. V was cut by 7 bases and J by 0 bases, with 12 bases left in between. DNA for the CDR3: TGTGCCAGTACAACGGGACACCTGAACACTGAAGCTTTCTTT. It yields the protein CASTTGHLNTEAFF.

The chain joins TRBV12-3 or TRBV12-4 to TRBJ1-2; D may be TRBD1 (6 bases). V was trimmed by 3 bases and J by 1 base, leaving 12 bases between them. This CDR3 is built from 15 residues. CDR3 sequence reads: CASSFGGPHNYGYTF. The CDR3 nucleotides are TGTGCCAGCAGTTTTGGGGGGCCCCATAACTATGGCTACACCTTC.

This clonotype was found many times. The chain has TRBV6-5 and TRBJ2-5, with D maybe TRBD2 (5 bases). The length of the CDR3 is 12 residues. From germline, CDR1 is MNHEY and CDR2 SVGAGI. V gave up 7 bases and J gave up 5 bases, with 11 bases separating them. CDR3 bases: TGTGCCAGCACCAACTCGGGGGAGACCCAGTACTTC. Amino acids: CASTNSGETQYF.

In the case of this clonotype: Possible read error: a much larger clone is one base away. The DNA for the CDR3 is TGTGACAGCCTCCAGGGCCTTTCTGAAAAACTGTTTTTT. This encodes CDSLQGLSEKLFF. This chain links TRBV12-3 or TRBV12-4 with TRBJ1-4; TRBD1 might be the D (5 bases). The CDR3 covers 13 residues.